The entry that follows covers one T cell receptor (beta chain) sequence. The sample comes from a study of blood T cell repertoires in COVID-19. Study overall: Samples taken during acute and convalescent COVID-19 were collected in the United States, Italy and Spain. Sources were T cells, B-cell-depleted T cells, or PBMCs; the material itself was cDNA or gDNA.

The method was immunoSEQ multiplex PCR; TCRdb's version includes in-frame clones alone and lacks a portion of them. The table has 450,000 or so clones, 89% seen once. What was sequenced was peripheral blood. The receptor was derived from a woman in her thirties or forties with COVID-19, enrolled during active disease.

The CDR3 sequence: CATSDPIGGSGYTF. CDR3 nucleotide sequence: TGTGCCACCAGTGATCCCATAGGGGGATCTGGCTACACCTTC. The chain links TRBV24-1 to TRBJ1-2; the D gene is possibly TRBD1 (6 bases). The length of the CDR3 is 14 residues. V was trimmed by 3 bases and J by 7 bases, leaving 14 bases between them. The germline gives CDR1 KGHDR, CDR2 SFDVKD.